This TCR beta chain is from a study of blood T cells in healthy people across ages. Overall study results and limits: Researchers report that TCR beta diversity correlated strongly with naive T cell percentage. TCR beta diversity per million T cells fell roughly linearly with age.

The CDR3 spans 16 residues. Trimming removed 4 bases from V and 4 bases from J; junction bases left unmatched: 10. Looked up from germline, CDR1 is SGHRS and CDR2 is YFSETQ. Together with a sample-barcoded 5' primer, a J-beta primer mix was included in a second PCR lasting about 6 to 11 cycles. TCRdb independently ran MiXCR on the 5' RACE reads; one entry per CDR3 protein. The sample carries roughly 1,000,000 distinct CDR3 sequences, approximately 25% recorded once. There are a few counts of this clonotype. Antigen unknown. These data also formed part of another study, on T cells of mothers and their children. From that report: Mothers gave over 8.5 million TCR beta CDR3 reads each, and children 2.5 million to 3 million each.

The V gene is TRBV5-1, the J gene TRBJ2-1; 8 nucleotides agree with TRBD1. Sequencing was done on a sample of blood. The receptor's source is a girl aged 2-10 years in good health. In DNA, the CDR3 is TGCGCCAGCAGCCTGGAGGGAGACAGGGGTTACAATGAGCAGTTCTTC. It translates to CASSLEGDRGYNEQFF.